The 17 T cell receptor beta chains below were found in one sample sequenced in a study of cytomegalovirus exposure and HLA in healthy donors. The primer mix had 60 Vbeta and 13 Jbeta primers. Some clones are missing from TCRdb's copy, which holds only in-frame ones; the method was immunoSEQ multiplex PCR. The data show around 150,000 clones, with 60% to 75% seen just once and about 1.5% held by the top ten. Sequencing was carried out using PBMCs. The receptors here all came from a human donor in good health.

This CDR3 is CASSSLAGAEQYF. Here the CDR3 DNA reads TGTGCCAGCAGCTCCCTAGCGGGAGCCGAGCAGTACTTC. The chain employs TRBV11-3 and TRBJ2-7; 10 bases agree with TRBD2. V was clipped by 4 bases and J by 6 bases; unmatched bases: 3. Germline values: CDR1 SGHNT, CDR2 YENEEA. The CDR3 is 13 residues long.

The chain uses TRBV13 and TRBJ1-1; maybe TRBD1 (6 bases). Germline CDR1 is PRHDT and CDR2 is FYEKMQ (reference sequence). The CDR3 runs to 12 residues. V was cut by 5 bases and J by 7 bases, with 11 bases left in between. CDR3 sequence: CASSLGTNEAFF. DNA of the CDR3: TGTGCCAGCAGCCTCGGGACAAATGAAGCTTTCTTT. Variable domain in full (rest from reference TRBV13 and TRBJ1-1): AAGVIQSPRHLIKEKRETATLKCYPIPRHDTVYWYQQGPGQDPQFLISFYEKMQSDKGSIPDRFSAQQFSDYHSELNMSSLELGDSALYFCASSLGTNEAFFGQGTRLTVV.

The chain carries TRBV7-9 and TRBJ1-2, with 7 positions matching TRBD1. Germline V lookup: CDR1 SEHNR, CDR2 FQNEAQ (reference sequence). This CDR3 has 14 residues. After removal of 3 bases from V and 6 bases from J, the junction contained 7 bases not matched to a gene. CDR3 amino acids: CASSFGKQGHGYTF. The CDR3 DNA sequence: TGTGCCAGCAGCTTTGGGAAACAGGGGCATGGCTACACCTTC. Looking up the rest from reference TRBV7-9 and TRBJ1-2 gives the full variable domain: DTGVSQNPRHKITKRGQNVTFRCDPISEHNRLYWYRQTLGQGPEFLTYFQNEAQLEKSRLLSDRFSAERPKGSFSTLEIQRTEQGDSAMYLCASSFGKQGHGYTFGSGTRLTVV.

The J gene is TRBJ2-5, the V gene TRBV27; 8 nucleotides agree with TRBD2. The J call may not be correct, given that the DNA end is closer to TRBJ2-7. The CDR3 contains 14 residues. Germline V CDR1 and CDR2: MNHEY, SMNVEV (reference sequence). In DNA form, the CDR3 reads TGTGCCAGCAGTTTCCACACCCGGGGGGGCGAGCAGTACTTC. It codes for CASSFHTRGGEQYF.

The chain couples TRBV5-1 to TRBJ2-5, with 8 bases fitting TRBD2. With V trimmed by 7 bases and J by 1 base, 12 bases remained unmatched. CDR3 length: 16 amino acids. Germline values: CDR1 SGHRS, CDR2 YFSETQ. The CDR3 region is CASRALYGGVQETQYF. The CDR3 nucleotides read TGCGCCAGCCGAGCCCTCTACGGGGGGGTCCAAGAGACCCAGTACTTC.

In regard to this clone: The sample contains more than one DNA sequence encoding this CDR3. This sequence joins TRBV19 and TRBJ1-1; D is undetermined. Germline lookup yields CDR1 LNHDA and CDR2 SQIVND (reference sequence). V shed 1 base and J shed 0 bases, with 6 bases lying between them. The CDR3 extends over 14 amino acids. CDR3 residues: CASSIGGLNTEAFF. The CDR3 bases are TGTGCCAGTAGTATAGGAGGGTTGAACACTGAAGCTTTCTTT.

This clone was seen once. The V call is TRBV29-1, the J call TRBJ2-3; no definite D call. Germline V lookup: CDR1 SQVTM, CDR2 ANQGSEA. V was shortened by 3 bases and J by 6 bases, with 16 bases between the two germline ends. The CDR3 length is 14 residues. The CDR3 spells CSVEIRPGGDTQYF. CDR3 nucleotides: TGCAGCGTTGAGATTAGGCCAGGTGGGGATACGCAGTATTTT.

The chain couples TRBV6-1 to TRBJ2-1; tentatively, D is TRBD1 (6 bases). CDR1 MNHNS and CDR2 SASEGT come from the germline V gene. There are 14 residues in the CDR3. V was shortened by 1 base and J by 8 bases, with 12 bases between the two germline ends. The CDR3 DNA sequence: TGTGCCAGCAGTGAAGTTCAGGGGAGATATGAGCAGTTCTTC. Protein sequence: CASSEVQGRYEQFF.

This rearrangement joins TRBV7-3 to TRBJ2-5, with a tentative D call TRBD2 (6 bases). The CDR3 is 15 amino acids. Trimming removed 5 bases at V and 5 bases at J, with 18 bases between. Germline CDR1 is SGHTA and CDR2 is FQGTGA. The CDR3 region is CASSPSTAGEETQYF. CDR3 DNA sequence: TGTGCCAGCAGCCCGAGCACAGCGGGTGAGGAGACCCAGTACTTC.

This clone has a handful of counts. The V gene is TRBV28, the J gene TRBJ2-7; 9 nucleotides agree with TRBD1. The V segment lost 3 bases and the J segment 5 bases; nucleotides outside the gene matches: 5. Germline V gives CDR1 MDHEN, CDR2 SYDVKM. This CDR3 comprises 14 residues. For the CDR3, the DNA is TGTGCCAGCAGTTTGGGGACAGGGCACGACGAGCAGTACTTC. Translated, it gives CASSLGTGHDEQYF.

The V and J genes are TRBV11-2 and TRBJ1-3; tentatively, D is TRBD1 (6 bases). CDR3 length equals 15 residues. Germline-derived CDR1 and CDR2 are SGHAT and FQNNGV. V lost 1 base, J lost 2 bases, and 9 bases lay in between. CDR3 DNA: TGTGCCAGCAGCTTAGGACAGGCCGCTGGAAACACCATATATTTT. Translated, it gives CASSLGQAAGNTIYF. The variable domain in full, completed from reference TRBV11-2 and TRBJ1-3, reads EAGVAQSPRYKIIEKRQSVAFWCNPISGHATLYWYQQILGQGPKLLIQFQNNGVVDDSQLPKDRFSAERLKGVDSTLKIQPAKLEDSAVYLCASSLGQAAGNTIYFGEGSWLTVV.

This chain uses TRBV14 with TRBJ2-1; the match to TRBD2 covers 7 bases. J lost 12 bases, V lost 1 base, and 6 bases had no gene match. The length of the CDR3 is 13 residues. Per germline, CDR1 SGHDN and CDR2 FVKESK. The CDR3 reads CASSQVSSGGQFF. In DNA, the CDR3 is TGTGCCAGCAGCCAAGTAAGCTCGGGGGGGCAGTTCTTC.

This clone has only a few counts. CDR3 bases: TGTGCCAGCAGTTTACAAGGGGGCACCGGGGAGCTGTTTTTT. Its protein is CASSLQGGTGELFF. The chain has TRBV28 and TRBJ2-2, with TRBD1 as a possible D gene (6 bases). Germline values: CDR1 MDHEN, CDR2 SYDVKM. V dropped 2 bases and J dropped 4 bases, with 8 bases sitting between them. CDR3 length: 14 residues.

This clone was counted between two and nine times. The chain employs TRBV25-1 and TRBJ1-4; no firm D call. The CDR3 totals 12 residues. Germline-derived CDR1 and CDR2 are MGHDK and SYGVNS. Trimming removed 5 bases from V and 7 bases from J, with 8 bases in between. This chain's CDR3 is CASSPRGEKLFF. CDR3 DNA sequence: TGTGCCAGCAGTCCTCGGGGTGAAAAACTGTTTTTT.

V and J are TRBV7-2 and TRBJ2-2; the D gene is possibly TRBD1 (6 bases). CDR3 length: 16 residues. Germline CDR1 SGHTA, CDR2 FQGNSA. V was trimmed by 6 bases and J by 7 bases, leaving 21 bases between them. The CDR3 sequence: CASSPLGTSSNGELFF. The CDR3 DNA sequence: TGTGCCAGCAGTCCTCTCGGGACAAGCTCTAACGGGGAGCTGTTTTTT.

The CDR3 sequence: CASSVESSGRKKGRSTDTQYF. The CDR3 DNA follows: TGTGCCAGCAGCGTAGAGTCTAGCGGGAGAAAAAAGGGTAGGAGCACAGATACGCAGTATTTT. The gene calls are TRBV9 and TRBJ2-3; TRBD2 matches at 10 bases. The CDR3 length is 21 residues. Germline trimming cut 0 bases from V and 0 bases from J; bases unmatched to any gene: 16. From germline, CDR1 is SGDLS and CDR2 YYNGEE.

The CDR3 sequence is CASSQYRVLNQPQHF. In DNA, the CDR3 is TGTGCCAGCAGCCAATACAGGGTCCTCAATCAGCCCCAGCATTTT. The chain recombines TRBV16 with TRBJ1-5; maybe TRBD1 (6 bases). The CDR3 is 15 residues long. V was clipped by 1 base and J by 3 bases, with 10 bases between them. Germline V gene lookup returns CDR1 KGHSY and CDR2 FQNENV.